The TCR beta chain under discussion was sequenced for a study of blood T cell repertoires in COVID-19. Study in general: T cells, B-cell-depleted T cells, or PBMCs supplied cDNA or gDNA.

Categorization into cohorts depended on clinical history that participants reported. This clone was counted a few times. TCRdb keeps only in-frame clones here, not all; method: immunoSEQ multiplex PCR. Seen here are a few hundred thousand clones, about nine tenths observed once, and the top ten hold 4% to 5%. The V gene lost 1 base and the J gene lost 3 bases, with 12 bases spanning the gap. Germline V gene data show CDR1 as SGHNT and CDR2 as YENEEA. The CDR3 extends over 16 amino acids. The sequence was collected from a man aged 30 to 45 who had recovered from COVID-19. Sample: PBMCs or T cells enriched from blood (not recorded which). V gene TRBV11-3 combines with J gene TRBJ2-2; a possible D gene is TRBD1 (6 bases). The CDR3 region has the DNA TGTGCCAGCAGCTTAGGTCGACAGGCCCACACCGGGGAGCTGTTTTTT. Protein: CASSLGRQAHTGELFF. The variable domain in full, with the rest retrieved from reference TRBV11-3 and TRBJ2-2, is EAGVVQSPRYKIIEKKQPVAFWCNPISGHNTLYWYLQNLGQGPELLIRYENEEAVDDSQLPKDRFSAERLKGVDSTLKIQPAELGDSAVYLCASSLGRQAHTGELFFGEGSRLTVL.